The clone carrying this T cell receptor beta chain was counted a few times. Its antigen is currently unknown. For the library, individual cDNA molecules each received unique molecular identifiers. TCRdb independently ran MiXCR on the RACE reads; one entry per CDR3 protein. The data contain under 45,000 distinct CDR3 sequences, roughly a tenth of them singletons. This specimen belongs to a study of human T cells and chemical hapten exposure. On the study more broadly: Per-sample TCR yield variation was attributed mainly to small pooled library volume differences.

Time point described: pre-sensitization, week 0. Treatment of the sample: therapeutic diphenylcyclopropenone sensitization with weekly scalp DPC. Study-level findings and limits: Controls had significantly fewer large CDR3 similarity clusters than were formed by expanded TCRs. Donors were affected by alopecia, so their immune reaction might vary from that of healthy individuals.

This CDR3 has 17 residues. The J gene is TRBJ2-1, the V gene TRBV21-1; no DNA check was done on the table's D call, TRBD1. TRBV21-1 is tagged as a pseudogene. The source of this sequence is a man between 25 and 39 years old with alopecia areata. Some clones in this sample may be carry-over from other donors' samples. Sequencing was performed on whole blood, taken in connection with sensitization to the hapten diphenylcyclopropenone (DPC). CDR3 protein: CASSKQAGTTRINEQFF. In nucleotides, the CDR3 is TGTGCCAGCAGCAAACAAGCCGGGACAACGAGGATCAATGAGCAGTTCTTC.